This entry concerns a single TCR beta chain. The sample originates from a study of blood T cell repertoires in COVID-19. About the research overall: Some COVID-19 samples were acute and others convalescent; all came from the United States, Italy and Spain. T cells, B-cell-depleted T cells, or PBMCs provided the cDNA or gDNA that served as material.

How the authors handled the data: The authors estimated nucleated cell counts from reference gene primer amplification. The repertoire was sequenced with immunoSEQ multiplex PCR; TCRdb's copy has only in-frame clones and lacks some. D and trimming were read from the DNA, whereas the V and J calls and clone size are those reported in that table. The data show about 73,000 clones, approximately 88% seen once. Trimming took off 5 bases at V and 6 bases at J, with 20 bases between the two ends. The CDR3 is made up of 16 amino acids. Germline V gene sequence: CDR1 LNHNV, CDR2 YYDKDF (reference sequence). The chain links TRBV15 to TRBJ2-1; D perhaps matches TRBD2 (6 bases). The TCR sequence derives from a man older than 75 with active or convalescent COVID-19. Sample: peripheral blood. The CDR3 nucleotides read TGTGCCACCAGCGGGGGAGTCAGACGGAGGGGCAATGAGCAGTTCTTC. Its protein is CATSGGVRRRGNEQFF.